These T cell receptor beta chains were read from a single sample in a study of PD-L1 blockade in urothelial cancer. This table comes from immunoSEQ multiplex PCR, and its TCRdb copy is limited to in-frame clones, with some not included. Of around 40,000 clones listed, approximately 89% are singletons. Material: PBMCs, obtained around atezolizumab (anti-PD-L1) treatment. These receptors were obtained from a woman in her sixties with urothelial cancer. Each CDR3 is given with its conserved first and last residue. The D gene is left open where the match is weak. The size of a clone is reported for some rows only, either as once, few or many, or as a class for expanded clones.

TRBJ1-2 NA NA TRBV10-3 CAISRNEGNYGYTF TGTGCCATCAGCCGAAACGAGGGTAACTATGGCTACACCTTC
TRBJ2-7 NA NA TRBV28 CASSSLSYEQYF TGTGCCAGCAGTTCCCTCTCCTACGAGCAGTACTTC
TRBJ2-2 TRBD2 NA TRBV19 CASNLAGGPGTGELFF TGTGCCAGTAACCTAGCGGGAGGGCCGGGCACCGGGGAGCTGTTTTTT
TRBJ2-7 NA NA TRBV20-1 CSARFSYEQYF TGCAGTGCCAGGTTTTCCTACGAGCAGTACTTC
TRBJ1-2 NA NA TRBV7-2 CASSQALPQGEGYTF TGTGCCAGCAGCCAAGCACTCCCACAGGGCGAGGGCTACACCTTC
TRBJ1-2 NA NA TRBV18 CASSPVVGGRSNYGYTF TGTGCCAGCTCACCCGTTGTAGGGGGAAGGAGTAACTATGGCTACACCTTC
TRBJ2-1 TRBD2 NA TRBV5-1 CASSLRASGRLFWGEQFF TGCGCCAGCAGCTTGAGGGCTAGCGGGAGACTTTTTTGGGGTGAGCAGTTCTTC
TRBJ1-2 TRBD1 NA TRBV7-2 CASSLVGAGGDGYTF TGTGCCAGCAGCTTAGTTGGGGCAGGGGGCGATGGCTACACCTTC
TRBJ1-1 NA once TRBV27 CASSSLGLKSMNTEAFF TGTGCCAGCAGTTCACTGGGGCTCAAGTCTATGAACACTGAAGCTTTCTTT
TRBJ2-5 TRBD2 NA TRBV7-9 CASSYRDYYQETQYF TGTGCCAGCAGCTACCGGGACTACTACCAAGAGACCCAGTACTTC
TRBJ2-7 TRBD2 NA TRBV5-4 CASSSSGRAGEEQYF TGTGCCAGCAGCTCTAGCGGGAGGGCCGGAGAGGAGCAGTACTTC
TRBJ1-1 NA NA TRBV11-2 CASRLNRDGKAFF TGTGCCAGCAGGTTAAACAGGGATGGCAAAGCTTTCTTT
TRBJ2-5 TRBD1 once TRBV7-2 CASSSRGRLGETQYF TGTGCCAGCAGCTCCAGGGGGCGTTTGGGAGAGACCCAGTACTTC
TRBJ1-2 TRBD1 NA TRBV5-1 CASSFTGGKGGYTF TGCGCCAGCAGCTTTACAGGGGGAAAGGGCGGCTACACCTTC
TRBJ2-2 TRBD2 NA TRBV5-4 CASSETSGIPLINTGELFF TGTGCCAGCAGCGAGACTAGCGGGATCCCCTTGATCAACACCGGGGAGCTGTTTTTT
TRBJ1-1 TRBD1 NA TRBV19 CASSLQGGNTEAFF TGTGCCAGTAGCCTACAGGGGGGGAACACTGAAGCTTTCTTT
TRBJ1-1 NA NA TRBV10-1 CARPCVRQMEAKGNTEAFF TGCGCCAGGCCCTGTGTCAGGCAAATGGAGGCTAAAGGGAACACTGAAGCTTTCTTT
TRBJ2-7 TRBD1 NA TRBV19 CASRAGGLNEQYF TGTGCCAGTCGGGCAGGGGGCCTTAACGAGCAGTACTTC
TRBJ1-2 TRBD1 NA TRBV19 CAYGDSFYGYTF TGTGCCTACGGGGACAGTTTCTATGGCTACACCTTC
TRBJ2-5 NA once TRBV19 CASSMFQGEPTQYF TGTGCCAGTAGTATGTTTCAGGGTGAACCGACCCAGTACTTC
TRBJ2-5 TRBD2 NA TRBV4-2 CASSRRHSGRMQETQYF TGTGCCAGCAGCCGCCGCCATAGCGGGAGGATGCAAGAGACCCAGTACTTC
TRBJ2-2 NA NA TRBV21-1 CASSKVRGMNTGELFF TGTGCCAGCAGCAAAGTGAGAGGGATGAACACCGGGGAGCTGTTTTTT
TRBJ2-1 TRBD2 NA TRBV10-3 CAIAGDNEQFF TGTGCCATAGCGGGAGACAATGAGCAGTTCTTC
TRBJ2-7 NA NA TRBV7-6 CASSFTGDLDFEQYF TGTGCCAGCAGCTTCACGGGGGACCTTGACTTCGAGCAGTACTTC
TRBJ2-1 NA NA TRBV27 CASSLWPGTQYPYNEQFF TGTGCCAGCAGTTTATGGCCCGGGACACAATACCCGTACAATGAGCAGTTCTTC
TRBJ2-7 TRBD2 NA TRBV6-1 CASSGASGLYEQYF TGTGCCAGCAGTGGGGCTAGCGGTCTCTACGAGCAGTACTTC
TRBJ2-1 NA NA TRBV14 CASSQDLTVYNEQFF TGTGCCAGCAGCCAAGATCTGACAGTTTACAATGAGCAGTTCTTC
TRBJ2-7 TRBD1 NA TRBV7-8 CASSGWDRGSYEQYF TGTGCCAGCAGCGGGTGGGACAGGGGATCGTACGAGCAGTACTTC
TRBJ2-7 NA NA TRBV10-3 CAISTGPSSYEQYF TGTGCCATCAGCACAGGCCCGAGCTCCTACGAGCAGTACTTC
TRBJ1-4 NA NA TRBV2 CASSREMFNEKLFF TGTGCCAGCAGTCGGGAGATGTTCAATGAAAAACTGTTTTTT
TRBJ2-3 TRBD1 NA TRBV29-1 CSVEGDRDMSSTDTQYF TGCAGCGTTGAAGGGGACAGGGACATGTCTAGCACAGATACGCAGTATTTT
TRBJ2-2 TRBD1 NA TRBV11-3 CASSLGDRVWDTGELFF TGTGCCAGCAGCTTAGGGGACAGGGTGTGGGACACCGGGGAGCTGTTTTTT
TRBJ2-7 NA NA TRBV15 CATSRVRSDYEQYF TGTGCCACCAGCAGGGTAAGAAGCGACTACGAGCAGTACTTC
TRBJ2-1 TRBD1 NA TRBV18 CASSPATGKDEQFF TGTGCCAGCTCACCCGCGACAGGGAAGGATGAGCAGTTCTTC
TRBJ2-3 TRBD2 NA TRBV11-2 CASSLELAGLTDTQYF TGTGCCAGCAGCTTAGAACTAGCGGGTCTCACAGATACGCAGTATTTT
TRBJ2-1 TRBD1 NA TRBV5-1 CASSPNLGTAYNEQFF TGCGCCAGCAGCCCCAACCTAGGGACAGCCTACAATGAGCAGTTCTTC
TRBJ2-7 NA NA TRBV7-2 CASGSRYEQYF TGTGCCAGCGGGAGTAGGTACGAGCAGTACTTC
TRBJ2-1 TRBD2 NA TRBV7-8 CASSPELASGHNEQFF TGTGCCAGCAGCCCCGAACTAGCGAGCGGCCACAATGAGCAGTTCTTC
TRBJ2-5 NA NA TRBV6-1 CASSEGIGVETQYF TGTGCCAGCAGTGAAGGGATAGGGGTAGAGACCCAGTACTTC
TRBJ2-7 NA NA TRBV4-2 CASSQGDTSYEQYF TGTGCCAGCAGCCAAGGGGACACGAGCTACGAGCAGTACTTC
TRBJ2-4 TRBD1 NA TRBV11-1 CAGPTDRGNKAKNIQYF TGTGCCGGGCCCACTGACAGGGGCAACAAAGCCAAAAACATTCAGTACTTC
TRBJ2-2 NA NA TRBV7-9 CASSLVVGSNTGELFF TGTGCCAGCAGCTTAGTAGTGGGCAGCAACACCGGGGAGCTGTTTTTT
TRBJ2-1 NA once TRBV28 CASSSTSTNNEQFF TGTGCCAGCAGTTCCACGTCTACTAACAATGAGCAGTTCTTC
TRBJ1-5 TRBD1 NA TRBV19 CASTPDRGGQPQHF TGTGCCAGTACCCCAGACAGGGGAGGTCAGCCCCAGCATTTT
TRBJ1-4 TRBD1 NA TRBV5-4 CASSGRQGGTNEKLFF TGTGCCAGCAGCGGCCGACAGGGCGGAACTAATGAAAAACTGTTTTTT
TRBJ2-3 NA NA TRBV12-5 CASGSGTPGVDTQYF TGTGCTAGTGGTTCCGGGACACCCGGTGTGGATACGCAGTATTTT
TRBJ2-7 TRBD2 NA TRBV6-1 CASSVVGGIVSYEQYF TGTGCCAGCAGTGTTGTCGGGGGGATAGTTTCCTACGAGCAGTACTTC
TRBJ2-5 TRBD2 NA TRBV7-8 CASSPLGGAQYF TGTGCCAGCAGCCCTCTGGGGGGGGCCCAGTACTTC
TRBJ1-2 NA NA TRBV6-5 CASSPTSYGYTF TGTGCCAGCAGTCCCACATCCTATGGCTACACCTTC
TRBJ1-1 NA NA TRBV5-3 CARSLWPKAIEAFF TGTGCCAGAAGCCTATGGCCAAAAGCGATTGAAGCTTTCTTT
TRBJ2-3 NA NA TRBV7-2 CASSLVEVSTDTQYF TGTGCCAGCAGCTTAGTCGAGGTTAGCACAGATACGCAGTATTTT
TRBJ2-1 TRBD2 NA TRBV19 CASSRGLGNEQFF TGTGCCAGTAGTAGAGGACTAGGGAATGAGCAGTTCTTC